Below are 3 T cell receptor beta chains sequenced from a single sample in a study of patients and donors after allogeneic stem cell transplantation. TCRdb re-called the RT-PCR reads with MiXCR, one entry per CDR3 protein. Among over 350,000 distinct CDR3 sequences listed, under 20% were seen once. What was sequenced was blood, either unsorted or a sorted T cell fraction (not recorded which). Receptor source: a human donor who was either an allogeneic HSCT recipient or a stem cell or donor lymphocyte infusion donor (not recorded which). It is not recorded whose cells these are; they may come from a transplant donor.

The chain carries TRBV10-3 and TRBJ2-7, with 12 nucleotides matching TRBD1. The junction had 3 bases not matched to a gene; V was cut back by 6 bases and J by 6 bases. Germline V gene data show CDR1 as ENHRY and CDR2 as SYGVKD. This CDR3 has 13 residues. The chain's CDR3 is CAIRGTGGSEQYF. The CDR3 DNA reads TGTGCCATCAGGGGGACAGGGGGCTCCGAGCAGTACTTC.

The chain links TRBV7-2 to TRBJ1-3; possibly TRBD1 for D (5 bases). The CDR3 has 16 residues. V lost 5 bases and J lost 0, with 14 bases in between. The germline gives CDR1 SGHTA, CDR2 FQGNSA. For the CDR3, the DNA is TGTGCCAGCAGCACCCAGTGGGGACTCTCTGGAAACACCATATATTTT. Amino acids: CASSTQWGLSGNTIYF. The entire variable domain, with the rest obtained from reference TRBV7-2 and TRBJ1-3, is as follows: GAGVSQSPSNKVTEKGKDVELRCDPISGHTALYWYRQSLGQGLEFLIYFQGNSAPDKSGLPSDRFSAERTGGSVSTLTIQRTQQEDSAVYLCASSTQWGLSGNTIYFGEGSWLTVV.

The table lists this clonotype with many counts. The chain employs TRBV7-9 and TRBJ2-3; 7 bases agree with TRBD1. Trimming cost V 4 bases and J 5 bases; bases outside gene matches: 15. Germline CDR1 and CDR2: SEHNR and FQNEAQ (reference sequence). The CDR3 is made up of 17 amino acids. The CDR3 is CASSSSGTVARGDTQYF. The CDR3 DNA follows: TGTGCCAGCAGCTCGTCCGGGACAGTAGCAAGAGGAGATACGCAGTATTTT.